This entry is about one T cell receptor (beta chain). Its antigen remains unknown. This sample includes further DNA sequences coding for the same CDR3. These data originate in a study of shared clonotypes between healthy human individuals. The length of the CDR3 is 14 residues. Trimming removed 4 bases at V and 2 bases at J, with 12 bases between. CDR1 and CDR2 (germline): MNHEY, SMNVEV (reference sequence). Study-wide findings and caveats: A small donor pool kept down the genetic and exposure-history diversity that was represented.

Naive-designated CD8 cells lacked CD45RO, were positively enriched for CCR7, and omitted terminally differentiated effector memory CD45RA+ cells. Every immunoSEQ plate was one replicate of a subset's evenly spread DNA. Sorted-subset replicate PCRs used about 200 ng DNA, 25,000 to 30,000 T cell genomes. Method: immunoSEQ multiplex PCR; TCRdb's copy keeps in-frame clones and lacks some. The sample has more than 600,000 clones, under 95% seen once. This TCR came from a young man in good health. The chain recombines TRBV27 with TRBJ2-7, with D perhaps matching TRBD1 or TRBD2 (5 bases each). Sequencing was carried out using naive CD8+ T cells sorted from blood. The CDR3 protein is CASSSRDGTYEQYF. The CDR3 nucleotides are TGTGCCAGCAGTTCACGGGACGGAACCTACGAGCAGTACTTC.